This T cell receptor (beta chain) is from a study of human T cells and chemical hapten exposure. At the level of the study: Affected patients, primarily female, had alopecia areata, totalis or universalis.

TCRdb re-called the RACE reads with MiXCR, one entry per CDR3 protein. The repertoire has about 80,000 distinct CDR3 sequences, 9.5% to 13% of them found once; the top ten carry 2% to 2.5%. At least ten counts were recorded for this clonotype. What it binds is not known. Germline V gene data show CDR1 as LGHDT and CDR2 as YNNKEL (reference sequence). The ends were cut back, 1 base at V and 5 bases at J, with 1 base in the middle. The CDR3 is made up of 11 amino acids. Time point: patch test 2, 6 weeks after DPC sensitization. Treatment in this sample: therapeutic diphenylcyclopropenone sensitization with weekly scalp DPC. The study, taken as a whole, reports: There were significantly more large CDR3 similarity clusters among expanded TCRs than among controls.

This receptor was obtained from a woman aged 30 to 39 with alopecia areata. Some clones in this sample may be carry-over from other donors' samples. The chain couples TRBV3-1 to TRBJ2-3; D uncertain. This specimen was whole blood, taken in connection with sensitization to the hapten diphenylcyclopropenone (DPC). CDR3: CASSQGDTQYF. The CDR3, as DNA: TGTGCCAGCAGCCAAGGAGATACGCAGTATTTT.